This record concerns one TCR beta chain sequence. Antigen: not known. The sample comes from a study of a mutant IDH1 vaccine in newly diagnosed glioma. Background on the study: Treated patients, averaging roughly 44 years, were around 60% male and approximately 38% female. Those enrolled had earlier been treated with radiotherapy, temozolomide, or both, mostly both.

The time point here: baseline, week 1 (first vaccination visit). Treatment given: pre-vaccination baseline after standard-of-care therapy. Study results and caveats: Researchers report vaccine-induced immune responses in 93.3% of patients.

Clones were sequenced by immunoSEQ multiplex PCR, and TCRdb holds only the in-frame ones, with some missing. The table shows 45,000 to 60,000 clones, with 60% to 85% occurring only once. This CDR3 has 11 residues. Trimming shortened V by 7 bases and J by 4 bases, and 10 bases separated the two germline ends. CDR1 is DFQATT, CDR2 SNEGSKA, per germline (reference sequence). The material sequenced was PBMCs, taken from a glioma patient treated with radiotherapy, temozolomide or both. The source is a woman between 40 and 50 years old with glioma. The rearrangement uses TRBV20-1 and TRBJ2-5; TRBD1 might be the D (6 bases). CDR3 DNA: TGCAGTGGGGGGCTAGTAGAGACCCAGTACTTC. It is translated as CSGGLVETQYF.